The source of this T cell receptor beta chain is a study of cytomegalovirus exposure and HLA in healthy donors. On the study more broadly: Assignment to the Caucasian-associated ancestry cluster applied to 75% to 85% of the approximately 370 genotyped donors.

Study results and caveats: A previous analysis found most TCR beta V segments productive roughly 87% or roughly 30% of the time. The only immune exposure information that was available was CMV serostatus. Cytomegalovirus status was reportedly diagnosed by the classifier with high sensitivity and specificity.

The PCR contained 60 Vbeta and 13 Jbeta primers. Profiling relied on immunoSEQ multiplex PCR, and the TCRdb table lists in-frame clones only, not all of them. The sample shows fewer than 85,000 clones, and approximately 13% sits with its ten largest clones. The CDR3 is 14 residues long. Germline loops: CDR1 MDHEN, CDR2 SYDVKM. Trimming removed 5 bases from V and 5 bases from J, with 16 bases in between. Regarding this clone: Its antigen remains unidentified.

Sequenced: PBMCs. The origin of this receptor is a man between 45 and 60 years old in good health and CMV-seropositive. The chain employs TRBV28 and TRBJ2-7, with a tentative D call TRBD1 (6 bases). The CDR3 nucleotides read TGTGCCAGCAGTCCTGGGGGCCTAGCTGACGAGCAGTACTTC. It is translated as CASSPGGLADEQYF. Together with reference TRBV28 and TRBJ2-7, the CDR3 gives the full variable domain: DVKVTQSSRYLVKRTGEKVFLECVQDMDHENMFWYRQDPGLGLRLIYFSYDVKMKEKGDIPEGYSVSREKKERFSLILESASTNQTSMYLCASSPGGLADEQYFGPGTRLTVT.